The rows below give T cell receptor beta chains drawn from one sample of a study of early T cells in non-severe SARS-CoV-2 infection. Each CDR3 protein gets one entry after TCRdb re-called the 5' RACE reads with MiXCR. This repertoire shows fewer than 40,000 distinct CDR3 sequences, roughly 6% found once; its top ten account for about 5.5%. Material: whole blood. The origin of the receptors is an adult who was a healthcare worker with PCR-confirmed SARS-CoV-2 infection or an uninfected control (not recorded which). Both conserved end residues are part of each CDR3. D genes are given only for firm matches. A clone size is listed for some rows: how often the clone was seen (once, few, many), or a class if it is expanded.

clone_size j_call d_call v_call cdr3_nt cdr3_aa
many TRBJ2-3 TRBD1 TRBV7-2 TGTGCCAGTTTATCCGCACAGGGGGCAGATACGCAGTATTTT CASLSAQGADTQYF
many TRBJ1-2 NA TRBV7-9 TGTGCCAGCAGCTTAGCCCTAGGGGGGCAAGGCTACACCTTC CASSLALGGQGYTF
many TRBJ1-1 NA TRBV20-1 TGCAGTGCGGGGGCACTTAACATGAACACTGAAGCTTTCTTT CSAGALNMNTEAFF
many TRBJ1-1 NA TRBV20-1 TGCAGCGCAGGCCGCACAGGGCGATACACTGAAGCTTTCTTT CSAGRTGRYTEAFF
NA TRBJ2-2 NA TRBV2 TGTGCCAGCAGTAAAAGGACCGGGGAGCTGTTTTTT CASSKRTGELFF
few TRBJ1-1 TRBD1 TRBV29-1 TGCAGCGTGCGGGACAGGGAACAACGTCCTGAAGCTTTCTTT CSVRDREQRPEAFF
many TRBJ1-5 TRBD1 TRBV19 TGTGCCAGTCGGACAGGCGGTGTAAATCAGCCCCAGCATTTT CASRTGGVNQPQHF
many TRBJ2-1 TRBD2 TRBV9 TGTGCCAGCAGCCTGCTAGCGGTCCCCTACAATGAGCAGTTCTTC CASSLLAVPYNEQFF
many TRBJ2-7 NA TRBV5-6 TGTGCCAGCAGCTTACGGGGGGCGAGGGACGAGCAGTACTTC CASSLRGARDEQYF
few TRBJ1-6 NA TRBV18 TGTGCCAGCTCCCAGGACAGTAATTCACCCCTCCACTTT CASSQDSNSPLHF
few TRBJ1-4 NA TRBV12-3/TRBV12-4 TGTGCCAGCAGTTTAGGGGAAAAACTGTTTTTT CASSLGEKLFF
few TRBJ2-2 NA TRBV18 TGTGCCAGCTCACCAAATGCCCGCGCCCACCCCGGGGAGCTGTTTTTT CASSPNARAHPGELFF
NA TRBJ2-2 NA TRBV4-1 TGCGCCAGCAGCCAAGCTGCTAGCCCCAGCACCGGGGAGCTGTTTTTT CASSQAASPSTGELFF
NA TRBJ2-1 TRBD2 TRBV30 TGTGCCTGGACTCTCCGGCGGGGGAATGAGCAGTTCTTC CAWTLRRGNEQFF
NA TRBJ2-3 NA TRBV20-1 TGCAGTGCTAGAGATGCGGGTCGATTTCCCTACACAGATACGCAGTATTTT CSARDAGRFPYTDTQYF
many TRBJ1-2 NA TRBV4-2 TGTGCCAGCAGCCAAGATCCGCGAGAAGGCTACACCTTC CASSQDPREGYTF
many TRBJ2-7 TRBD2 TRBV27 TGTGCCAGCAGTTCGGGCAGGACGGGAGGCGGGAGCGAGCAGTACTTC CASSSGRTGGGSEQYF
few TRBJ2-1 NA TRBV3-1 TGTGCCAGCAGCGCCGTGGGCGGTGAGCAGTTCTTC CASSAVGGEQFF
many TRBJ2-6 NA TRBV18 TGTGCCAGCTCACCTCCCGGGACCCTCTCTGGGGCCAACGTCCTGACTTTC CASSPPGTLSGANVLTF
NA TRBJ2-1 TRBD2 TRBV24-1 TGTGCCACCAGCCAAACCCCGGGACTACGTGCCCTTGAGCAGTTCTTC CATSQTPGLRALEQFF
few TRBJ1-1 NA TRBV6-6 TGTGCCAGCAGCCCCGCTCGACCGGGCACTGAAGCTTTCTTT CASSPARPGTEAFF
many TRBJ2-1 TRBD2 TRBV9 TGTGCCAGCAGCGTAGCGGCGGGAGTTCCCTACAATGAGCAGTTCTTC CASSVAAGVPYNEQFF
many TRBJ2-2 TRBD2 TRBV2 TGTGCCAGCTCGGGACTAGTCGACACCGGGGAGCTGTTTTTT CASSGLVDTGELFF
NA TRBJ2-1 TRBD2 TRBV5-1 TGCGCCAGCAGCTTGGCCGTGACTAGCGGGAGTTCAAATGAGCAGTTCTTC CASSLAVTSGSSNEQFF
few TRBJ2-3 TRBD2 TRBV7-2 TGTGCCAGCAGCTTAGGGCGGGAGGGGGTAGATACGCAGTATTTT CASSLGREGVDTQYF